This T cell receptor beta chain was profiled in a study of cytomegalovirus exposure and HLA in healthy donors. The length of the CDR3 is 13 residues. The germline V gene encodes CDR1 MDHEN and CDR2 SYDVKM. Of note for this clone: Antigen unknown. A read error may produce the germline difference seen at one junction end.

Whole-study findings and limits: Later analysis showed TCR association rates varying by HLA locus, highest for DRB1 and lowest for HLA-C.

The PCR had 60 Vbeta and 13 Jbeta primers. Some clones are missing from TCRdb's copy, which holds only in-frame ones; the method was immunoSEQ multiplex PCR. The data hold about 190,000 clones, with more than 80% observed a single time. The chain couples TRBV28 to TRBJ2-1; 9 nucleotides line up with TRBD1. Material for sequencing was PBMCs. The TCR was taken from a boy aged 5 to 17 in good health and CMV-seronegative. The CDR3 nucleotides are TGTGCCACACGGACAGGGGTCCGGAATGGGCAGTTCTTC. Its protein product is CATRTGVRNGQFF.